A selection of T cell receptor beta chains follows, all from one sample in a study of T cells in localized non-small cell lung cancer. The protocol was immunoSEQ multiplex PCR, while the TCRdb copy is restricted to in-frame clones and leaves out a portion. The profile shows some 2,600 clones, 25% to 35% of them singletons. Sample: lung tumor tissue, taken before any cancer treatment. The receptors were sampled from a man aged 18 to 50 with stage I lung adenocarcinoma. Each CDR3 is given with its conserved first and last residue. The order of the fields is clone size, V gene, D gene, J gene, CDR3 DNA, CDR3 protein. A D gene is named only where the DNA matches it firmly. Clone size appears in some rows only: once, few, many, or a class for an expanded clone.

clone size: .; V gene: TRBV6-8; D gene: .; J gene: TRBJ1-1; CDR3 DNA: TGTGCCAGCAGCGTTGCAGAGAACACTGAAGCTTTCTTT; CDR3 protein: CASSVAENTEAFF
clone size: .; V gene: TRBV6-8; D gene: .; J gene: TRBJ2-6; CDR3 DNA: TGTGCCAGCAGTTACCTCGCGGCCAGTAGGTCCGGGGCCAACGTCCTGACTTTC; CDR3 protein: CASSYLAASRSGANVLTF
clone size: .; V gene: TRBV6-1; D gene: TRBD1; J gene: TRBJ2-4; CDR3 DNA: TGTGCCAGCAGTGAAGGACTACCGGGACAGGGAGACATTCAGTACTTC; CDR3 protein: CASSEGLPGQGDIQYF
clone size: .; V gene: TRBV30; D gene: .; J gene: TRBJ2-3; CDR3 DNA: TGTGCCTTTAGGGGGGTCAGGGGCACAGATACGCAGTATTTT; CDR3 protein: CAFRGVRGTDTQYF
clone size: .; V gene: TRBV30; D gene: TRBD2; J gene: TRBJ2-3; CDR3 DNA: TGTGCCTGGAGTGTGCCACTAGCGGGGGGTTCAGATACGCAGTATTTT; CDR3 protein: CAWSVPLAGGSDTQYF
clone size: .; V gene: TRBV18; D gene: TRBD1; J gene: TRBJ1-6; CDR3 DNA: TGTGCCAGCTCACCCACTCAGCGACAGGGAGCTAATTCACCCCTCCACTTT; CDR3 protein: CASSPTQRQGANSPLHF
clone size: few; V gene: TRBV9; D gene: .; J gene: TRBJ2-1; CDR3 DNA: TGTGCCAGCACTCAGAGCTACAATGAGCAGTTCTTC; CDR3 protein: CASTQSYNEQFF
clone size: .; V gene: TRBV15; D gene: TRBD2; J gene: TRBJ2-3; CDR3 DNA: TGTGCCACCAGTCTAGCGGGGGGGCCGGTAGATACGCAGTATTTT; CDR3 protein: CATSLAGGPVDTQYF
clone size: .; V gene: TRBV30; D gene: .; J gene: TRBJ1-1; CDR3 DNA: TGTGCCTGGAGTGTTCGGGCGGGTACTGAAGCTTTCTTT; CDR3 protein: CAWSVRAGTEAFF
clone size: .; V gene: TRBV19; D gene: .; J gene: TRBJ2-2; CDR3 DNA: TGTGCCAGTAGCGGCATTCCCGGGGAGCTGTTTTTT; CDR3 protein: CASSGIPGELFF
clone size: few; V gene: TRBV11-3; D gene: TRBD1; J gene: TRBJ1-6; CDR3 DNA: TGTGCCAGCAGGCCCCACGGCACAGGGGACAATTCACCCCTCCACTTT; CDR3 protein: CASRPHGTGDNSPLHF
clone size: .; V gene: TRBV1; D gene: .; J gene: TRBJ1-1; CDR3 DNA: TGCGCCAGCAGCCAACCTCTAGACAGATTTATAACTGAAGCTTTCTTT; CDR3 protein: CASSQPLDRFITEAFF
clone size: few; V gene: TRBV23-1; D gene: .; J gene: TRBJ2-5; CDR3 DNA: TGCGCCAGCAGCTTGGGAAGGCAAGAGACCCAGTACTTC; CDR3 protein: CASSLGRQETQYF
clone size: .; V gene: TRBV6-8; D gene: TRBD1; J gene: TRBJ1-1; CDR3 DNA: TGTGCCAGCAGTTACACTATTACAGGGGGCCACACTGAAGCTTTCTTT; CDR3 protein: CASSYTITGGHTEAFF
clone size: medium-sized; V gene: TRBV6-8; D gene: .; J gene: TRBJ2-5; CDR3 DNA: TGTGCCAGCAGTCTCAATCAAAACTATTACCAAGAGACCCAGTACTTC; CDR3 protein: CASSLNQNYYQETQYF
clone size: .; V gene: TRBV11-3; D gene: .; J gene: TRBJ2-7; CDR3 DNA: TGTGCCAGCAGCTTGGACCCCAGGGGTACCGAGCAGTACTTC; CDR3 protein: CASSLDPRGTEQYF
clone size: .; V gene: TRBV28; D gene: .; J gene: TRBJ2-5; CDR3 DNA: TGTGCCAGCACTGGGGGGCACCAAGAGACCCAGTACTTC; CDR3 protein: CASTGGHQETQYF
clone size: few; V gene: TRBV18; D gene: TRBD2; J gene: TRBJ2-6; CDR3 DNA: TGTGCCAGCTCACCGAAGCTAGCGGGGGCCCTTCTCTCTGGGGCCAACGTCCTGACTTTC; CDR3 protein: CASSPKLAGALLSGANVLTF
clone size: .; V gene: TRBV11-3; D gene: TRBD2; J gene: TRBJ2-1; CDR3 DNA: TGTGCCAGCAGCCTCCTGGACTGGGGGGGCAATGAGCAGTTCTTC; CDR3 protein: CASSLLDWGGNEQFF
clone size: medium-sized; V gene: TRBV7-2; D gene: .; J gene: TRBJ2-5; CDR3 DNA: TGTGCCAGCAGCTTTACACCTCAAGAGACCCAGTACTTC; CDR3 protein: CASSFTPQETQYF
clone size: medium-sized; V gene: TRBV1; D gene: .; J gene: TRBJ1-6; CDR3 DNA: TGCGCCAGCAGCCCAGAAACCGGGACAGGGCATAATTCACCCCTCCACTTT; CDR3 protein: CASSPETGTGHNSPLHF
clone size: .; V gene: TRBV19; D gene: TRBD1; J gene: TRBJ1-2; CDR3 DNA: TGTGCCAGTAGTATTAAGGGGGCAGGAGGCTACACCTTC; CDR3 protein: CASSIKGAGGYTF
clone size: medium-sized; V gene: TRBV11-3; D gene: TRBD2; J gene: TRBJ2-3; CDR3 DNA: TGTGCCAGCAGCTTAGGCGGGGGGGCTCGAGATACGCAGTATTTT; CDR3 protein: CASSLGGGARDTQYF
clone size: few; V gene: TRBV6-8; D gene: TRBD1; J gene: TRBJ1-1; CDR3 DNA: TGTGCCAGCAGCGATCGGGACAGGGGCACTGAAGCTTTCTTT; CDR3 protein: CASSDRDRGTEAFF
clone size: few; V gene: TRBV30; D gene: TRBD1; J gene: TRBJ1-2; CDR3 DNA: TGTGCCTGGAGTCCAACGGACAGGGCGGTCGCCTATGGCTACACCTTC; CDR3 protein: CAWSPTDRAVAYGYTF
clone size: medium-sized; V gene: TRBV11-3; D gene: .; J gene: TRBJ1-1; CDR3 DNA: TGTGCCAGCAGCCATTGGGTCGGAACGGGTAACACTGAAGCTTTCTTT; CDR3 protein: CASSHWVGTGNTEAFF
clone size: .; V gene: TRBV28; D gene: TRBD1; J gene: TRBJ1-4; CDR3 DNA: TGTGCCAGCAGACCTACGACAGGGTGGCATGAAAAACTGTTTTTT; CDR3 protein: CASRPTTGWHEKLFF
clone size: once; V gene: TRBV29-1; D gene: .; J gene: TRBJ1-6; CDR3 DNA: TGCAGCGCCTCGTGGGGATTTGATTCACCCCTCCACTTT; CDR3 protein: CSASWGFDSPLHF
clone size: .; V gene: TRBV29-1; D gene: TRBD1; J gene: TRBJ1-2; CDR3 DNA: TGCAGCGTTGGACAGGGTCCTAACTATGGCTACACCTTC; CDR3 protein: CSVGQGPNYGYTF
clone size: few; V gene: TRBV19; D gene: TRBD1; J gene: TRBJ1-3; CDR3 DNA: TGTGCCAGTCAGAGGGGGCGACGAACCCTTGGAAACACCATATATTTT; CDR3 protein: CASQRGRRTLGNTIYF
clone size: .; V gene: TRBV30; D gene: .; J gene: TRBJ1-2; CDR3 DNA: TGTGCCTGGAGTGGGGCGGATGATAACTATGGCTACACCTTC; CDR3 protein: CAWSGADDNYGYTF
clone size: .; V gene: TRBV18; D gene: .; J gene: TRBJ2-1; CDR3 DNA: TGTGCCAGCTCACCACTAGGCCCTCCCAGGGAGCAGTTCTTC; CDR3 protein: CASSPLGPPREQFF
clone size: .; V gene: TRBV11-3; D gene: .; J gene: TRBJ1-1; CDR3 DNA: TGTGCCAGCAGCCCACACTCAGGGGTCACTGAAGCTTTCTTT; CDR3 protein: CASSPHSGVTEAFF
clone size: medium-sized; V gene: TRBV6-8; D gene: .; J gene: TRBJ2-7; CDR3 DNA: TGTGCCAGCAGAAAATGGGACGGCTACGAGCAGTACTTC; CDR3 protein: CASRKWDGYEQYF
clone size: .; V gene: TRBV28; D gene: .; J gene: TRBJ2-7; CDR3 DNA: TGTGCCATCTTAGCCGGGACTCAGACGGGGGAGCAGTACTTC; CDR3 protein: CAILAGTQTGEQYF
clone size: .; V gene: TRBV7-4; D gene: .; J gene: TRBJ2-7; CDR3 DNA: TGTGCCAGCAGCTTAAGTACCCTGGTCGAGCAGTACTTC; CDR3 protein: CASSLSTLVEQYF